The 25 T cell receptor beta chains below were found in one sample sequenced in a study of T cell repertoires in cytomegalovirus infection. TCRdb reprocessed the reads with MiXCR, giving one entry per CDR3 protein. The table records hundreds of thousands of distinct CDR3 sequences, 42% of them present only once. Their cognate antigens are unknown. This material consisted of cultured PBMCs, taken from culture after CMV antigen stimulation. The source of these receptors is a human donor in good health (CMV status not recorded). Some clones in this sample may be carry-over from other donors' samples.

This chain uses TRBV6-6 with TRBJ1-1; TRBD1 matches 9 bases. The V segment lost 8 bases and the J segment 4 bases; nucleotides outside the gene matches: 8. Germline CDR1 and CDR2: MNHNY and SVGAGI (reference sequence). CDR3 size: 14 residues. The CDR3 DNA reads TGTGCCAGCGGGGGACAGGGCCCGAGCACTGAAGCTTTCTTT. This gives the protein CASGGQGPSTEAFF.

The chain uses TRBV2 and TRBJ2-3; no reliable D call. V was clipped by 3 bases and J by 1 base, with 11 bases between them. The V gene's germline CDR1 is SNHLY and CDR2 FYNNEI. The CDR3 length is 15 residues. For the CDR3, the DNA is TGTGCCAGCAGTGACTCCGGTGGACGCACAGATACGCAGTATTTT. Translation gives CASSDSGGRTDTQYF. The full variable domain, in which reference TRBV2 and TRBJ2-3 provide the parts outside the CDR3, is EPEVTQTPSHQVTQMGQEVILRCVPISNHLYFYWYRQILGQKVEFLVSFYNNEISEKSEIFDDQFSVERPDGSNFTLKIRSTKLEDSAMYFCASSDSGGRTDTQYFGPGTRLTVL.

This sequence joins TRBV7-6 and TRBJ1-6; possible D gene TRBD1, 5 bases. The CDR3 runs to 16 residues. The germline gives CDR1 SGHVS, CDR2 FNYEAQ. V was trimmed by 1 base and J by 5 bases, leaving 12 bases between them. Written as DNA, the CDR3 is TGTGCCAGCAGCTTAGAAGTCCAGGGAAATAATTCACCCCTCCACTTT. As protein: CASSLEVQGNNSPLHF.

The V gene is TRBV7-9, the J gene TRBJ2-7; D is undetermined. The germline CDR1 and CDR2 sequences are SEHNR and FQNEAQ (reference sequence). The CDR3 runs 11 residues. V dropped 5 bases and J dropped 7 bases, with 9 bases sitting between them. CDR3 sequence reads: CASSQVGEQYF. The CDR3 DNA follows: TGTGCCAGCAGCCAAGTGGGGGAGCAGTACTTC.

The chain carries TRBV7-8 and TRBJ1-4; D unresolved. The CDR3 is 14 amino acids. Deletions cut 1 base from V and 4 bases from J, with 7 bases between. CDR1 and CDR2 (germline): SGHVS, FQNEAQ. The CDR3 here is CASSLGSVNEKLFF. The DNA for the CDR3 is TGTGCCAGCAGCTTAGGGTCTGTTAATGAAAAACTGTTTTTT. The full variable domain, in which reference TRBV7-8 and TRBJ1-4 provide the parts outside the CDR3, is GAGVSQSPRYKVAKRGQDVALRCDPISGHVSLFWYQQALGQGPEFLTYFQNEAQLDKSGLPSDRFFAERPEGSVSTLKIQRTQQEDSAVYLCASSLGSVNEKLFFGSGTQLSVL.

Only a few counts were recorded for this clonotype. The chain uses TRBV6-1 and TRBJ1-2; D remains unclear. The CDR3 contains 13 residues. V lost 3 bases, J lost 2 bases, and 7 bases lay in between. From germline, CDR1 is MNHNS and CDR2 SASEGT. Here the CDR3 reads CASSDGPNYGYTF. CDR3 in DNA: TGTGCCAGCAGTGACGGTCCGAACTATGGCTACACCTTC.

The chain recombines TRBV7-2 with TRBJ2-7, with D tentatively TRBD2 (5 bases). The CDR3 sequence is 14 residues long. V lost 6 bases, J lost 1 base, and 13 bases lay in between. In germline, CDR1 is SGHTA, CDR2 FQGNSA. The CDR3, as DNA: TGTGCCAGCAGGCCTACTAGGGATTCCTACGAGCAGTACTTC. This translates into CASRPTRDSYEQYF.

The chain joins TRBV6-6 to TRBJ2-7; D might be TRBD1 or TRBD2, each matching 5 bases. CDR1 is MNHNY, CDR2 SVGAGI, per germline (reference sequence). The CDR3 spans 15 residues. Trimming removed 7 bases at V and 3 bases at J, with 19 bases between. The CDR3 sequence is CASTFSPGSDYEQYF. CDR3 DNA sequence: TGTGCCAGCACCTTCAGTCCAGGGAGTGACTACGAGCAGTACTTC.

The table lists this clonotype with a few counts. The V call is TRBV7-9, the J call TRBJ1-4; D unclear. With 4 bases removed from V and 2 bases from J, the gap between germline ends came to 5 bases. This CDR3 comprises 13 residues. Germline V CDR1 and CDR2: SEHNR, FQNEAQ (reference sequence). The CDR3 region has the DNA TGTGCCAGCAGCTCCTACACTAATGAAAAACTGTTTTTT. It translates to CASSSYTNEKLFF.

There are a few counts of this clonotype. The chain is built from TRBV7-2 and TRBJ2-7, with TRBD2 matching 9 bases. Germline CDR1 and CDR2: SGHTA and FQGNSA. CDR3 length equals 15 residues. The junction had 6 bases not matched to a gene; V was cut back by 5 bases and J by 1 base. Written as DNA, the CDR3 is TGTGCCAGCAGCGCCAGCGGGAGGTTATCCTACGAGCAGTACTTC. Amino acid sequence: CASSASGRLSYEQYF. Drawing the rest from reference TRBV7-2 and TRBJ2-7, the complete variable domain is GAGVSQSPSNKVTEKGKDVELRCDPISGHTALYWYRQSLGQGLEFLIYFQGNSAPDKSGLPSDRFSAERTGGSVSTLTIQRTQQEDSAVYLCASSASGRLSYEQYFGPGTRLTVT.

This clonotype was seen more than once but under ten times. V gene TRBV12-3 or TRBV12-4 combines with J gene TRBJ1-1; D unresolved. The length of the CDR3 is 14 residues. V was clipped by 6 bases and J by 10 bases, with 21 bases between them. The CDR3 region has the DNA TGTGCCAGCAGCCCGGAGAGGCAGGAGGATAGAGCTTTCTTT. It specifies CASSPERQEDRAFF.

The rearrangement joins TRBV15 to TRBJ1-1; D gene uncertain. V dropped 10 bases and J dropped 3 bases, with 12 bases sitting between them. The CDR3 covers 12 residues. Per the germline V gene, CDR1 is LNHNV and CDR2 is YYDKDF (reference sequence). The CDR3 spells CAISGSDTEAFF. The CDR3 coding sequence is TGTGCCATCTCGGGCTCTGACACTGAAGCTTTCTTT.

This clonotype was counted between two and nine times. V and J are TRBV5-6 and TRBJ1-1; maybe TRBD1 (6 bases). Looked up from germline, CDR1 is SGHDT and CDR2 is YYEEEE. V was trimmed by 0 bases and J by 1 base, leaving 10 bases between them. CDR3 length: 15 amino acids. The CDR3 nucleotides are TGTGCCAGCAGCTTGGTACCAGGGGCGAACACTGAAGCTTTCTTT. It translates to CASSLVPGANTEAFF.

This clonotype has only a few counts. V and J are TRBV19 and TRBJ2-2; D possibly uses TRBD1 or TRBD2 (5 bases each). Per the germline V gene, CDR1 is LNHDA and CDR2 is SQIVND (reference sequence). The CDR3 is 16 amino acids. The V and J ends lost 5 bases and 4 bases respectively, with 17 bases between them. The CDR3 coding sequence is TGTGCCAGTAGTTTATCCGGGACCTCGGGCACCGGGGAGCTGTTTTTT. Protein product: CASSLSGTSGTGELFF. Supplemented by reference TRBV19 and TRBJ2-2, the full variable domain reads DGGITQSPKYLFRKEGQNVTLSCEQNLNHDAMYWYRQDPGQGLRLIYYSQIVNDFQKGDIAEGYSVSREKKESFPLTVTSAQKNPTAFYLCASSLSGTSGTGELFFGEGSRLTVL.

V is TRBV18 and J is TRBJ2-1, with a possible D match to TRBD1 (6 bases). The CDR3 is made up of 17 amino acids. V shed 0 bases and J shed 2 bases, with 14 bases lying between them. Germline V gene lookup returns CDR1 KGHSH and CDR2 LQKENI. The CDR3 here is CASSPPQSGVTYNEQFF. CDR3 nucleotides: TGTGCCAGCTCACCACCTCAGTCAGGGGTAACCTACAATGAGCAGTTCTTC.

This clonotype has at least ten counts. The chain employs TRBV12-5 and TRBJ2-4; D unresolved. V was cut by 0 bases and J by 6 bases, with 12 bases left in between. The CDR3 has 15 amino acids. The germline V gene has CDR1 LGHNT and CDR2 FRNRAP. CDR3 protein: CASGLVPGSLNIQYF. The DNA for the CDR3 is TGTGCTAGTGGTTTGGTACCCGGCAGCTTAAACATTCAGTACTTC.

CDR3 residues: CASRASGNTIYF. CDR3 sequence (DNA): TGTGCCAGCCGCGCTTCGGGAAACACCATATATTTT. The V gene is TRBV7-2, the J gene TRBJ1-3; D not resolved. The V gene's germline CDR1 is SGHTA and CDR2 FQGNSA. V lost 8 bases and J 4 bases, leaving 9 bases between the germline ends. This CDR3 is built from 12 residues.

This clonotype occurred a few times. The rearrangement links TRBV7-9 to TRBJ2-7; D is uncertain. The V gene lost 4 bases and the J gene lost 6 bases, with 10 bases spanning the gap. This CDR3 region has 12 residues. CDR1 is SEHNR, CDR2 FQNEAQ, per germline (reference sequence). The CDR3 nucleotides read TGTGCCAGCAGCTCCATAGGTTCCGAGCAGTACTTC. As protein: CASSSIGSEQYF.

The sample holds a few counts of this clonotype. The chain uses TRBV13 and TRBJ2-2; a possible D gene is TRBD2 (5 bases). This CDR3 has 15 amino acids. The ends were cut back, 1 base at V and 5 bases at J, with 11 bases in the middle. Germline V lookup: CDR1 PRHDT, CDR2 FYEKMQ (reference sequence). The CDR3 reads CASSLVGRGTGELFF. CDR3 DNA sequence: TGTGCCAGCAGCTTAGTCGGGCGCGGGACCGGGGAGCTGTTTTTT.

The table lists this clonotype with a few counts. The chain couples TRBV6-5 to TRBJ2-7; D may be TRBD1 (5 bases). The V and J ends lost 0 bases and 7 bases respectively, with 16 bases between them. Per germline, CDR1 MNHEY and CDR2 SVGAGI. The CDR3 is made up of 15 amino acids. The CDR3 region is CASSYSTDSLWEQYF. Written as DNA, the CDR3 is TGTGCCAGCAGTTACTCGACAGACTCCCTTTGGGAGCAGTACTTC.

This chain uses TRBV24-1 with TRBJ1-1; no reliable D call. The V gene lost 3 bases and the J gene lost 5 bases, with 9 bases spanning the gap. Germline V gene data show CDR1 as KGHDR and CDR2 as SFDVKD. The CDR3 is 13 amino acids. This CDR3 is CATSDRPETEAFF. The CDR3 DNA sequence: TGTGCCACCAGTGATCGGCCGGAAACTGAAGCTTTCTTT.

This chain uses TRBV11-2 with TRBJ1-2, with D unresolved. CDR3 length: 18 amino acids. Trimming stripped 4 bases from V and 1 base from J, with 22 bases between. Germline-derived CDR1 and CDR2 are SGHAT and FQNNGV. CDR3 DNA: TGTGCCAGCAGCTCCTTTTATCGGGCTTTCAGCGATAACTATGGCTACACCTTC. Translated: CASSSFYRAFSDNYGYTF.

The gene calls are TRBV6-8 and TRBJ2-2; no clear D gene. The CDR3 is 12 residues long. Trimming removed 7 bases at V and 3 bases at J, with 6 bases between. Germline V gene lookup returns CDR1 MNHGY and CDR2 SAAAGT. CDR3 region: CASMGDTGELFF. CDR3 bases: TGTGCCAGCATGGGTGACACCGGGGAGCTGTTTTTT.

The rearrangement uses TRBV19 and TRBJ2-7; 9 bases match TRBD1. Germline trimming cut 5 bases from V and 1 base from J; bases unmatched to any gene: 3. Germline assignment: CDR1 LNHDA and CDR2 SQIVND (reference sequence). This CDR3 spans 14 amino acids. The CDR3 DNA reads as TGTGCCAGTAGTGCTGGACAGGGGTCCTACGAGCAGTACTTC. Translation: CASSAGQGSYEQYF.

V and J are TRBV27 and TRBJ2-7; TRBD2 matches at 8 bases. CDR1 MNHEY and CDR2 SMNVEV come from the germline V gene (reference sequence). V lost 7 bases and J lost 0; bases outside the gene matches: 14. CDR3 length: 17 amino acids. CDR3 in amino acids: CASTKTSHGTSSYEQYF. The CDR3, as DNA: TGTGCCAGCACTAAAACGTCGCACGGGACTAGCTCCTACGAGCAGTACTTC.